This entry lists 2 T cell receptor beta chains sequenced from one sample in a study of blood T cell repertoires in COVID-19. Using immunoSEQ multiplex PCR, the repertoire was profiled, and TCRdb retains in-frame clones only, with some absent. This sample carries around 400,000 clones, nearly 90% of them seen once, and the ten largest clones take 1.4%. Sequenced material: PBMCs or T cells enriched from blood (not recorded which). These receptors were collected from a woman aged 18-29 years who had been exposed to COVID-19.

The gene calls are TRBV7-2 and TRBJ2-7; 8 bases fit TRBD2. Per the germline V gene, CDR1 is SGHTA and CDR2 is FQGNSA. This CDR3 has 15 amino acids. V was clipped by 6 bases and J by 2 bases; unmatched bases: 9. CDR3: CASSPQAGEAYEQYF. DNA of the CDR3: TGTGCCAGCAGTCCCCAAGCGGGGGAAGCCTACGAGCAGTACTTC.

V and J are TRBV10-3 and TRBJ1-6; 7 positions match TRBD1. The CDR3 consists of 15 residues. Unmatched junction bases numbered 1, after V lost 0 bases and J lost 5 bases. The germline CDR1 and CDR2 sequences are ENHRY and SYGVKD. CDR3 sequence reads: CAISESGQDNSPLHF. The CDR3 bases are TGTGCCATCAGTGAGTCCGGACAGGATAATTCACCCCTCCACTTT.